This TCR beta chain comes out of a study of blood T cell repertoires in COVID-19. About the research overall: Donors in the United States, Italy and Spain gave samples during acute or convalescent COVID-19. PBMCs, B-cell-depleted T cells, or T cells provided the cDNA or gDNA that made up the material.

Per the original methods: Reference gene primer amplification in the assay estimated nucleated cell counts. Here immunoSEQ multiplex PCR was the method, and the copy in TCRdb shows in-frame clones only, minus some. The DNA was the basis for D and trimming; V, J and clone size are from that table. The table has about 59,000 clones, approximately 80% seen once. Notes on this clone: A much larger clonotype is one base distant, so this may be a read error.

Sequencing was performed on peripheral blood. This receptor was identified in a woman between 65 and 79 years old with acute or convalescent COVID-19.

The CDR3 DNA reads TGCGCCAGCAGCCCGGGGGACAGGGGCATCGAGCAGTACTTC. It translates to CASSPGDRGIEQYF. The V gene is TRBV5-1, the J gene TRBJ2-7; 10 bases align to TRBD1. This CDR3 has 14 amino acids. The ends lost 4 bases at V and 6 bases at J; junction bases unmatched: 7. Germline V lookup: CDR1 SGHRS, CDR2 YFSETQ.